Sequencing of this TCR beta chain was carried out in a study of blood T cell repertoires in COVID-19. Original methodology: The assay estimated nucleated cells by amplifying reference gene primers. TCRdb's table, derived via immunoSEQ multiplex PCR, lists solely in-frame clones and lacks some. Clonal size and the V and J genes are those of that table, whereas D and trimming came from the DNA. This sample has some 96,000 clones; approximately 90% occur once, and the top ten carry 2% to 2.5%. Germline CDR1 reads SGHRS; CDR2 reads YFSETQ. The J segment lost 1 base and the V segment lost 0 bases, leaving 12 bases of the junction unmatched. This CDR3 contains 18 residues.

Sequencing input: peripheral blood. The J gene is TRBJ2-5, the V gene TRBV5-1, with TRBD2 matching over 7 bases. The TCR originated in a man in his forties or fifties with active COVID-19. CDR3 amino acids: CASSLGVDSGVFQETQYF. The DNA for the CDR3 is TGCGCCAGCAGCTTGGGGGTTGACAGCGGGGTTTTCCAAGAGACCCAGTACTTC.